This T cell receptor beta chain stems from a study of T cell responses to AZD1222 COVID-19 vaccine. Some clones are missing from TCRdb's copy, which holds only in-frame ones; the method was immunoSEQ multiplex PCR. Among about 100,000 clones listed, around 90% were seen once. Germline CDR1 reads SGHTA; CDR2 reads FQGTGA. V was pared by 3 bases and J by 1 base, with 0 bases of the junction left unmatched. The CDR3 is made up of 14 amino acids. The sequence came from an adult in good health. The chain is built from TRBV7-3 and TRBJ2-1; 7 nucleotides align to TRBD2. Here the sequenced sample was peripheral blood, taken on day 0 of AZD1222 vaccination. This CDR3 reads CASSFGGSYNEQFF. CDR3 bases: TGTGCCAGCAGCTTCGGGGGGTCCTACAATGAGCAGTTCTTC.